The 29 T cell receptor beta chains below all came from one sample that was sequenced in a study of blood T cell repertoires in COVID-19. Profiled with immunoSEQ multiplex PCR; TCRdb holds only in-frame clones, not every one. The sample includes about 88,000 clones, about 87% of them seen just once. Sequenced material: peripheral blood. All receptors come from an elderly man with acute or convalescent COVID-19.

The chain links TRBV9 to TRBJ2-1; tentative D call: TRBD2 (7 bases). CDR1 SGDLS and CDR2 YYNGEE come from the germline V gene. The V end lost 0 bases, the J end lost 10 bases, and 11 bases lay between the germline ends. There are 13 residues in the CDR3. CDR3 protein: CASSVVGGAEQFF. Here the CDR3 DNA reads TGTGCCAGCAGCGTAGTGGGGGGGGCCGAGCAGTTCTTC.

This clone has a handful of counts. The rearrangement joins TRBV11-3 to TRBJ2-5; 11 bases match TRBD1. V dropped 1 base and J dropped 5; count of bases not matched to a gene: 6. The CDR3 extends over 16 amino acids. Germline V gene sequence: CDR1 SGHNT, CDR2 YENEEA. The CDR3 DNA is TGTGCCAGCAGCTTAGGCGGGACAGGGGGGTCTGAGACCCAGTACTTC. Protein product: CASSLGGTGGSETQYF.

This chain uses TRBV18 with TRBJ2-1; TRBD2 aligns across 7 bases. Germline-derived CDR1 and CDR2 are KGHSH and LQKENI. With 2 bases clipped from V and 4 bases from J, the junction kept 5 bases outside the gene matches. The CDR3 runs to 15 residues. CDR3: CASSPRGGQYNEQFF. CDR3 in DNA: TGTGCCAGCTCACCAAGGGGAGGGCAGTACAATGAGCAGTTCTTC.

The gene calls are TRBV7-2 and TRBJ1-6; D may be TRBD1 (5 bases). There are 14 residues in the CDR3. V was cut by 1 base and J by 9 bases, with 10 bases left in between. Germline lookup yields CDR1 SGHTA and CDR2 FQGNSA. The CDR3 DNA sequence: TGTGCCAGCAGCTTAGGGCAGGGAGGTTCACCCCTCCACTTT. Protein product: CASSLGQGGSPLHF.

The chain links TRBV24-1 to TRBJ2-5; D is undetermined. From germline, CDR1 is KGHDR and CDR2 SFDVKD. V was trimmed by 2 bases and J by 7 bases, leaving 7 bases between them. The CDR3 is 12 residues long. This CDR3 reads CATSDSVGTQYF. The CDR3 DNA reads as TGTGCCACCAGTGATTCGGTCGGGACCCAGTACTTC.

The V gene is TRBV11-2, the J gene TRBJ2-7; 9 bases match TRBD2. Looked up from germline, CDR1 is SGHAT and CDR2 is FQNNGV. Trimming removed 2 bases from V and 2 bases from J; junction bases left unmatched: 4. There are 15 residues in the CDR3. This CDR3 is CASSLLLAGTYEQYF. The CDR3 region has the DNA TGTGCCAGCAGCTTATTGCTAGCGGGGACCTACGAGCAGTACTTC.

This clone has only a few counts. The chain combines TRBV15 with TRBJ2-7; 10 bases match TRBD1. Germline trimming cut 0 bases from V and 6 bases from J; bases unmatched to any gene: 5. In germline, CDR1 is LNHNV, CDR2 YYDKDF (reference sequence). This CDR3 is 15 amino acids long. The CDR3 protein is CATSRDRQGAAEQYF. CDR3 nucleotide sequence: TGTGCCACCAGCAGAGATCGACAGGGGGCGGCCGAGCAGTACTTC.

V and J are TRBV6-5 and TRBJ1-3; D is unresolved. The germline V gene has CDR1 MNHEY and CDR2 SVGAGI. The CDR3 runs 14 residues. V was cut by 5 bases and J by 6 bases, with 14 bases left in between. The CDR3 region is CASSRLVQLNTIYF. The CDR3 bases are TGTGCCAGCAGTCGCCTTGTACAGCTAAACACCATATATTTT.

The rearrangement uses TRBV7-2 and TRBJ2-7; maybe TRBD1 (6 bases). Germline V gives CDR1 SGHTA, CDR2 FQGNSA. This CDR3 has 13 amino acids. V was pared by 8 bases and J by 4 bases, with 15 bases between. The CDR3 reads CASGTGTRYEQYF. CDR3 bases: TGTGCCAGCGGGACCGGGACAAGGTACGAGCAGTACTTC. Based on the CDR3 plus reference TRBV7-2 and TRBJ2-7, the full variable domain is GAGVSQSPSNKVTEKGKDVELRCDPISGHTALYWYRQSLGQGLEFLIYFQGNSAPDKSGLPSDRFSAERTGGSVSTLTIQRTQQEDSAVYLCASGTGTRYEQYFGPGTRLTVT.

V is TRBV5-1 and J is TRBJ1-3, with 8 bases aligning to TRBD1. Germline CDR1 and CDR2: SGHRS and YFSETQ. The CDR3 is made up of 16 amino acids. Unmatched junction bases numbered 6, after V lost 4 bases and J lost 0 bases. The chain's CDR3 is CASSRGQGISGNTIYF. For the CDR3, the DNA is TGCGCCAGCAGCCGAGGACAGGGCATCTCTGGAAACACCATATATTTT.

J is TRBJ1-2 and V is TRBV28, with 10 bases identical to TRBD1. The CDR3 consists of 14 residues. V trimming: 6 bases; J trimming: 4 bases; junction bases outside the gene matches: 5. Germline V gene lookup returns CDR1 MDHEN and CDR2 SYDVKM. The CDR3 region has the DNA TGTGCCAGCAGCCCGGGACAGGGGTTCTATGGCTACACCTTC. As protein: CASSPGQGFYGYTF.

The rearrangement joins TRBV12-3 or TRBV12-4 to TRBJ2-5; D may be TRBD2 (5 bases). V was shortened by 6 bases and J by 5 bases, with 13 bases between the two germline ends. The CDR3 covers 13 residues. The CDR3, as DNA: TGTGCCAGCAGCGATACTAGAGCGGAGACCCAGTACTTC. Protein sequence: CASSDTRAETQYF.

V and J are TRBV5-5 and TRBJ2-1; the match to TRBD1 covers 9 bases. There are 17 residues in the CDR3. With V trimmed by 0 bases and J by 2 bases, 6 bases remained unmatched. Germline lookup yields CDR1 SGHKS and CDR2 YYEKEE (reference sequence). Here the CDR3 reads CASSLGRTGAAYNEQFF. The DNA of the CDR3 is TGTGCCAGCAGCTTGGGAAGGACAGGGGCGGCCTACAATGAGCAGTTCTTC.

The chain links TRBV3-1 (or the pseudogene TRBV3-2) to TRBJ2-3; the match to TRBD2 covers 8 bases. The germline V gene has CDR1 LGHDT and CDR2 YNNKEL (reference sequence). CDR3 length: 18 residues. The junction had 10 bases not matched to a gene; V was cut back by 1 base and J by 1 base. The CDR3 coding sequence is TGTGCCAGCAGCCAAGGTCCCCCCGGAGCGGGGGGCACAGATACGCAGTATTTT. Its translation: CASSQGPPGAGGTDTQYF.

This rearrangement joins TRBV11-2 to TRBJ1-1; 8 positions agree with TRBD1. This CDR3 has 12 amino acids. Germline CDR1 reads SGHAT; CDR2 reads FQNNGV. V lost 4 bases to trimming and J lost 10 bases; unmatched junction nucleotides: 5. DNA for the CDR3: TGTGCCAGCAGCTCGGACAGGGCTCGAGCTTTCTTT. As protein: CASSSDRARAFF.

The chain employs TRBV20-1 and TRBJ2-3; D ambiguous. CDR1 and CDR2 (germline): DFQATT, SNEGSKA (reference sequence). The CDR3 runs 16 residues. Trimming took off 3 bases at V and 1 base at J, with 17 bases between the two ends. The CDR3 DNA reads as TGCAGTGCTAGTGACGGCAGGCGCCGCGGCACAGATACGCAGTATTTT. Translated, it gives CSASDGRRRGTDTQYF.

The chain joins TRBV5-1 to TRBJ2-2; 9 positions agree with TRBD2. Unmatched junction bases numbered 3, after V lost 1 base and J lost 5 bases. Germline values: CDR1 SGHRS, CDR2 YFSETQ. There are 15 residues in the CDR3. CDR3 sequence reads: CASSLRLAGTGELFF. CDR3 bases: TGCGCCAGCAGCTTGCGCCTAGCGGGAACCGGGGAGCTGTTTTTT.

The CDR3 nucleotides read TGTGCCAGTAGTATTGGGACAGGGGGATTCGGCTACACCTTC. It yields the protein CASSIGTGGFGYTF. The rearrangement joins TRBV19 to TRBJ1-2; TRBD1 matches 11 bases. Germline V CDR1 and CDR2: LNHDA, SQIVND (reference sequence). Losses at the gene ends were 3 bases for V and 8 bases for J; bases not matched to a gene: 5. The CDR3 spans 14 residues.

A few counts support this clone. This CDR3 reads CASSLATGMNTEAFF. For the CDR3, the DNA is TGTGCCAGCAGCTTAGCGACAGGCATGAACACTGAAGCTTTCTTT. The rearrangement joins TRBV7-3 to TRBJ1-1; TRBD1 is a possible D gene (6 bases). This CDR3 region has 15 residues. V was pared by 2 bases and J by 0 bases, with 10 bases between. Germline CDR1 and CDR2: SGHTA and FQGTGA.

V and J are TRBV28 and TRBJ1-2; D is possibly TRBD1 (5 bases). Germline V gene lookup returns CDR1 MDHEN and CDR2 SYDVKM. This CDR3 contains 12 residues. Trimming pared 3 bases from V and 6 bases from J, leaving 8 bases between. The DNA for the CDR3 is TGTGCCAGCAGTTTGGACATACATGGCTACACCTTC. As protein: CASSLDIHGYTF.

This chain links TRBV6-5 with TRBJ2-1; the match to TRBD1 covers 10 bases. This CDR3 region has 15 residues. With V trimmed by 6 bases and J by 9 bases, 11 bases remained unmatched. Germline V gives CDR1 MNHEY, CDR2 SVGAGI. CDR3 protein: CASSPSWTGGFEQFF. Written as DNA, the CDR3 is TGTGCCAGCAGCCCCTCTTGGACAGGGGGGTTTGAGCAGTTCTTC.

The V and J genes are TRBV18 and TRBJ2-1; a possible D gene is TRBD2 (6 bases). V was trimmed by 3 bases and J by 6 bases, leaving 9 bases between them. Per germline, CDR1 KGHSH and CDR2 LQKENI. The CDR3 is 13 amino acids. Here the CDR3 reads CASSPGLSNEQFF. The CDR3 DNA is TGTGCCAGCTCACCGGGACTGAGCAATGAGCAGTTCTTC.

This rearrangement joins TRBV18 to TRBJ1-1; D gene unclear. The CDR3 sequence is 16 residues long. Trimming left V 3 bases short and J 3 bases short, with 17 bases between. Per the germline V gene, CDR1 is KGHSH and CDR2 is LQKENI. This CDR3 reads CASSPPRRGDDTEAFF. The CDR3 coding sequence is TGTGCCAGCTCACCCCCTAGGCGTGGAGATGACACTGAAGCTTTCTTT.

The genes are TRBV30 and TRBJ2-1; D may be TRBD2 (6 bases). CDR1 GTSNPN and CDR2 SVGIG come from the germline V gene (reference sequence). CDR3 length: 16 amino acids. The V gene lost 1 base and the J gene lost 2 bases, with 15 bases spanning the gap. Here the CDR3 reads CAWSGSLAQPYNEQFF. The CDR3 bases are TGTGCCTGGAGTGGGTCCCTAGCGCAGCCCTACAATGAGCAGTTCTTC. The full variable domain, its missing parts supplied by reference TRBV30 and TRBJ2-1, is SQTIHQWPATLVQPVGSPLSLECTVEGTSNPNLYWYRQAAGRGLQLLFYSVGIGQISSEVPQNLSASRPQDRQFILSSKKLLLSDSGFYLCAWSGSLAQPYNEQFFGPGTRLTVL.

The chain is built from TRBV3-1 (or the pseudogene TRBV3-2) and TRBJ1-1; no firm D call. Germline V gene sequence: CDR1 LGHDT, CDR2 YNNKEL (reference sequence). The V and J ends lost 4 bases and 1 base respectively, with 4 bases between them. The CDR3 covers 12 residues. CDR3 region: CASSRPNTEAFF. The CDR3 DNA reads as TGTGCCAGCAGCCGGCCGAACACTGAAGCTTTCTTT.

The gene calls are TRBV5-8 and TRBJ2-3; D is unclear. The CDR3 consists of 14 residues. Germline V CDR1 and CDR2: SGHTS, YDEGEE. The V end was cut by 1 base, the J end by 2 bases, with 8 bases between. The CDR3, as DNA: TGTGCCAGCAGCTTGTTGCGGAACACAGATACGCAGTATTTT. This codes for CASSLLRNTDTQYF.

V and J are TRBV6-2 or TRBV6-3 and TRBJ2-3; 14 bases fit TRBD2. The germline CDR1 and CDR2 sequences are MNHEY and SVGEGT. Trimming removed 5 bases from V and 6 bases from J; junction bases left unmatched: 10. CDR3 length: 17 amino acids. In DNA, the CDR3 is TGTGCCAGCAGTCCGCGACCGGGACTAGCGGGAGTCGATACGCAGTATTTT. It yields the protein CASSPRPGLAGVDTQYF.

CDR3 protein: CAWDGQGGNSPLHF. CDR3 nucleotides: TGTGCCTGGGACGGACAGGGTGGAAATTCACCCCTCCACTTT. The V call is TRBV30, the J call TRBJ1-6; TRBD1 matches at 8 bases. With V trimmed by 5 bases and J by 7 bases, 7 bases remained unmatched. The CDR3 extends over 14 amino acids. CDR1 is GTSNPN and CDR2 is SVGIG in the germline V gene (reference sequence).

The V gene is TRBV5-5, the J gene TRBJ1-1; 7 bases map to TRBD1. V shed 0 bases and J 6 bases; nucleotides not matched to a gene: 8. Germline V gene lookup returns CDR1 SGHKS and CDR2 YYEKEE (reference sequence). This CDR3 is 15 amino acids long. Here the CDR3 reads CASSLALTGAAEAFF. The DNA of the CDR3 is TGTGCCAGCAGCTTGGCCCTCACAGGGGCGGCTGAAGCTTTCTTT. Full variable domain (remainder filled in from reference TRBV5-5 and TRBJ1-1): DAGVTQSPTHLIKTRGQQVTLRCSPISGHKSVSWYQQVLGQGPQFIFQYYEKEERGRGNFPDRFSARQFPNYSSELNVNALLLGDSALYLCASSLALTGAAEAFFGQGTRLTVV.